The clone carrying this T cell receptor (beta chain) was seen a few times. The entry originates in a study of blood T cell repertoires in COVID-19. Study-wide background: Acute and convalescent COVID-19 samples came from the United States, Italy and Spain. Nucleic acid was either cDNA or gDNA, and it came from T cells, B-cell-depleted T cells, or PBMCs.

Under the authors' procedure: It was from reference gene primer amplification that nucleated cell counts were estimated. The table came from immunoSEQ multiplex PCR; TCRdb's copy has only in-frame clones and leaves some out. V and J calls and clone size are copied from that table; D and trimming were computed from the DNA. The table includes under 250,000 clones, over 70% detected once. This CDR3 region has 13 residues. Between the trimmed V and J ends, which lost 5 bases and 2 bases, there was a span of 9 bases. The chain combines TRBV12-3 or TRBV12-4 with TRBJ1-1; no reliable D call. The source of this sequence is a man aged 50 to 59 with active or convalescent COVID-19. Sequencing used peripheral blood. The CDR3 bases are TGTGCCAGCAGTCTACAGCTTAACACTGAAGCTTTCTTT. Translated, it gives CASSLQLNTEAFF.